The sequence of this TCR beta chain was determined in a study of CD4 T cells in relation to SARS-CoV-2 and coronaviruses. The study, taken as a whole, reports: SARS-CoV-2-driven expansion was significantly weaker in crossreactive than monoreactive clones.

The table came from immunoSEQ multiplex PCR; TCRdb's copy has only in-frame clones and leaves some out. The data show around 20,000 clones, 60% to 80% seen once. This clone came up a few times. Its antigen is unidentified. V lost 9 bases and J 5 bases, leaving 9 bases between the germline ends. The CDR3 covers 12 residues. Germline V gene data show CDR1 as KGHDR and CDR2 as SFDVKD. The unexposed donors gave CD4+ T cells in about 2010-2019, prior to COVID-19. Isolation of CD4+ T cells took place after about 9 days in culture. On days 3 and 7, cultures got half fresh IL-2 medium. The sample taken for sequencing was CD4+ T cells from PBMCs, cultured in vitro. This clonotype was obtained from a human donor in good health. This rearrangement joins TRBV24-1 to TRBJ1-4; perhaps TRBD1 as D (5 bases). The CDR3 bases are TGTGCCACCCGGACACCAAATGAAAAACTGTTTTTT. Protein: CATRTPNEKLFF.